One T cell receptor beta chain is described in this entry. Antigen unknown. The missing CDR3 end, 3 residues past where the read stops, is filled in from the germline J gene. Recipients received nonmyeloablative bone marrow transplants from related graft donors, with transient mixed chimerism. Generated by immunoSEQ multiplex PCR, the TCRdb table keeps only in-frame clones and is missing some. Recorded for this sample: 15,000 or so clones. This entry comes from a study of Tregs in tolerant kidney transplant recipients. Trimming took 3 bases from V and 7 from J; bases not matched to a gene: 4. The CDR3 runs 14 residues. The germline gives CDR1 LGHDT, CDR2 YNNKEL (reference sequence). Study-level points and caveats: Changing PCR primers prevented nucleotide comparison between some patients' samples.

The specimen was CD4+ T cells from blood (PBMCs), collected 12 months after the transplant. The chain employs TRBV3-1 (or the pseudogene TRBV3-2) and TRBJ2-1, with 9 nucleotides matching TRBD2. This sequence originates from a human patient who received a combined kidney and bone marrow transplant. The graft donor may account for some of the T cells. Incomplete CDR3 DNA: TGTGCCAGCAGCCAGGCGGGAGGGCAGAATGAG. Its protein product is CASSQAGGQNE. From start to end, the CDR3 is CASSQAGGQNEQFF.